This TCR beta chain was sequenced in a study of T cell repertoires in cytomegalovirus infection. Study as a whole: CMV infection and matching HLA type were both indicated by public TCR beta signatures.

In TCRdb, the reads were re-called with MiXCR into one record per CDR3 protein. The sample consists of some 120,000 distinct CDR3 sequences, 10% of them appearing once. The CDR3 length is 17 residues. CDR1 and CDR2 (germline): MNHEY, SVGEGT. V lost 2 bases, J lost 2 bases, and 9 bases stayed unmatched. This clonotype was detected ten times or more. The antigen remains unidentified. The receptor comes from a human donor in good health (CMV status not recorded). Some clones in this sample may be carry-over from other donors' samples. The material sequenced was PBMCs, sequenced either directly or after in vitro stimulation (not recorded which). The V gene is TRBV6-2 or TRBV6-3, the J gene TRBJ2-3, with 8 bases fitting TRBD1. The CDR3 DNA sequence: TGTGCCAGCAGTTACCCCCTGGACAGGGCTCACACAGATACGCAGTATTTT. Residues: CASSYPLDRAHTDTQYF.